These 32 T cell receptor beta chains share one sample of origin, sequenced in a study of blood T cell repertoires in COVID-19. TCRdb keeps only in-frame clones here, not all; method: immunoSEQ multiplex PCR. This table holds approximately 88,000 clones, roughly 84% found once. Specimen: peripheral blood. The source is a woman in her sixties or seventies with acute or convalescent COVID-19.

This clone was counted only a few times. The genes are TRBV5-1 and TRBJ2-2; the match to TRBD2 covers 10 bases. CDR1 SGHRS and CDR2 YFSETQ come from the germline V gene. V trimming: 1 base; J trimming: 6 bases; junction bases outside the gene matches: 3. The CDR3 length is 15 residues. DNA for the CDR3: TGCGCCAGCAGCTTGTGGCTAGCGGGAGCCGGGGAGCTGTTTTTT. Translation: CASSLWLAGAGELFF.

The J gene is TRBJ2-1, the V gene TRBV4-1, with 9 bases matching TRBD2. CDR1 and CDR2 (germline): MGHRA, YSYEKL. The CDR3 covers 16 residues. Germline trimming cut 3 bases from V and 3 bases from J; bases unmatched to any gene: 6. In nucleotides, the CDR3 is TGCGCCAGCAGCCATGGTTTACTAGCGGGCTACAATGAGCAGTTCTTC. Translating it yields CASSHGLLAGYNEQFF.

This chain uses TRBV12-3 or TRBV12-4 with TRBJ2-5; TRBD2 agrees at 8 bases. This CDR3 has 13 amino acids. The V segment lost 6 bases and the J segment 2 bases; nucleotides outside the gene matches: 2. CDR3 in amino acids: CASRSGGQETQYF. The CDR3 DNA is TGTGCCAGCAGGAGCGGGGGTCAAGAGACCCAGTACTTC.

V and J are TRBV11-3 and TRBJ1-1; 7 nucleotides match TRBD1. Germline assignment: CDR1 SGHNT and CDR2 YENEEA. The CDR3 loop spans 13 amino acids. J gave up 3 bases and V 2 bases, and 0 bases lay outside the gene matches. CDR3 region: CASSLTGDTEAFF. The CDR3 nucleotides read TGTGCCAGCAGCTTAACAGGGGACACTGAAGCTTTCTTT.

The V and J genes are TRBV3-1 (or the pseudogene TRBV3-2) and TRBJ2-3; possibly TRBD1 for D (5 bases). Germline CDR1 reads LGHDT; CDR2 reads YNNKEL (reference sequence). The germline V and J ends were trimmed by 4 bases and 2 bases, with 10 bases remaining between them. The CDR3 is 14 residues long. Here the CDR3 reads CASSRLTDTDTQYF. The CDR3 DNA follows: TGTGCCAGCAGCCGGTTGACAGACACAGATACGCAGTATTTT.

In regard to this clone: Since a much larger clone is just one base distant, this may be a read error. The chain links TRBV6-1 to TRBJ2-2; D is perhaps TRBD2 (6 bases). The CDR3 spans 14 residues. V shed 2 bases and J shed 3 bases, with 7 bases lying between them. The germline V gene encodes CDR1 MNHNS and CDR2 SASEGT. The CDR3 nucleotides are TGTGCCAGCAGTGAACCGGGAGACACCGGGGAGCTGTTTTTT. Translating gives CASSEPGDTGELFF.

This chain uses TRBV7-2 with TRBJ1-3; 7 nucleotides align to TRBD1. V shed 6 bases, J shed 2 bases, and the junction held 7 bases outside the gene matches. The CDR3 covers 15 residues. Per germline, CDR1 SGHTA and CDR2 FQGNSA. Here the CDR3 reads CASSNAGTAGNTIYF. As DNA, the CDR3 is TGTGCCAGCAGTAACGCGGGGACAGCTGGAAACACCATATATTTT.

This sequence joins TRBV7-9 and TRBJ2-5; the match to TRBD2 covers 10 bases. The germline gives CDR1 SEHNR, CDR2 FQNEAQ (reference sequence). This CDR3 spans 14 amino acids. With V trimmed by 6 bases and J by 2 bases, 3 bases remained unmatched. CDR3 coding DNA: TGTGCCAGCAGAATAGCGGGAGGACAAGAGACCCAGTACTTC. Translated: CASRIAGGQETQYF.

The chain combines TRBV5-4 with TRBJ2-2; 10 bases fit TRBD2. Germline V gene lookup returns CDR1 SGHNT and CDR2 YYREEE (reference sequence). The J segment lost 5 bases and the V segment lost 4 bases, leaving 8 bases of the junction unmatched. The CDR3 is made up of 16 amino acids. The CDR3 reads CASSLASGSGTGELFF. The CDR3 bases are TGTGCCAGCAGCCTCGCTAGCGGGAGCGGTACCGGGGAGCTGTTTTTT.

The chain links TRBV18 to TRBJ1-6; 9 bases match TRBD1. The CDR3 totals 16 residues. From germline, CDR1 is KGHSH and CDR2 LQKENI. Losses at the gene ends were 0 bases for V and 14 bases for J; bases not matched to a gene: 11. The CDR3 sequence: CASSPPIGQGQGALHF. The CDR3 DNA reads as TGTGCCAGCTCACCACCTATAGGACAGGGGCAAGGGGCCCTCCACTTT.

CDR3 residues: CASSEGRGDYGYTF. The CDR3 bases are TGTGCCAGCAGTGAAGGTCGCGGGGACTATGGCTACACCTTC. The genes are TRBV6-1 and TRBJ1-2; D is uncertain. V was clipped by 1 base and J by 3 bases, with 9 bases between them. The CDR3 runs 14 residues. Germline loops: CDR1 MNHNS, CDR2 SASEGT.

The chain has TRBV9 and TRBJ2-1; TRBD1 is a possible D gene (6 bases). V lost 0 bases and J 11 bases, leaving 18 bases between the germline ends. CDR1 and CDR2 (germline): SGDLS, YYNGEE. This CDR3 region has 15 residues. CDR3 coding DNA: TGTGCCAGCAGCGTAGACCAAGTCAGGGGTAAGAAGCAGTTCTTC. Protein: CASSVDQVRGKKQFF.

CDR3 region: CASSLSRVDGYTF. The CDR3 DNA reads as TGTGCCAGCAGCTTAAGCAGGGTGGATGGCTACACCTTC. V usage is TRBV7-8 and J usage is TRBJ1-2; D may be TRBD1 (5 bases). Germline CDR1 and CDR2: SGHVS and FQNEAQ. The CDR3 covers 13 residues. Deletions cut 2 bases from V and 6 bases from J, with 10 bases between.

This clone was seen a single time. The chain has TRBV7-9 and TRBJ2-5; TRBD2 matches at 9 bases. After removal of 5 bases from V and 3 bases from J, the junction contained 7 bases not matched to a gene. CDR1 and CDR2 (germline): SEHNR, FQNEAQ (reference sequence). This CDR3 has 15 residues. CDR3 bases: TGTGCCAGCAGCCGTTGGTCTAGCGGGGAAGAGACCCAGTACTTC. Translation gives CASSRWSSGEETQYF. Combining the CDR3 with reference TRBV7-9 and TRBJ2-5 gives the whole variable domain DTGVSQNPRHKITKRGQNVTFRCDPISEHNRLYWYRQTLGQGPEFLTYFQNEAQLEKSRLLSDRFSAERPKGSFSTLEIQRTEQGDSAMYLCASSRWSSGEETQYFGPGTRLLVL.

This chain links TRBV30 with TRBJ2-7; D remains ambiguous. Germline CDR1 is GTSNPN and CDR2 is SVGIG (reference sequence). Trimming stripped 4 bases from V and 1 base from J, with 11 bases between. This CDR3 contains 13 residues. CDR3 sequence (DNA): TGTGCCTGGAAGATTAACTCTTCCTACGAGCAGTACGTC. Translation: CAWKINSSYEQYV.

The chain has TRBV19 and TRBJ2-5; 10 bases are shared with TRBD2. V lost 4 bases to trimming and J lost 5 bases; unmatched junction nucleotides: 16. This CDR3 has 18 amino acids. CDR1 LNHDA and CDR2 SQIVND come from the germline V gene (reference sequence). CDR3 coding DNA: TGTGCCAGTAGTACAAGTGGACTAAGCGGGAGGGCCGCGGAGACCCAGTACTTC. Translating gives CASSTSGLSGRAAETQYF.

This clone has a single count. The chain couples TRBV19 to TRBJ2-1, with D possibly TRBD2 on 5 matching bases. Germline assignment: CDR1 LNHDA and CDR2 SQIVND (reference sequence). The CDR3 is made up of 13 amino acids. Trimming removed 4 bases from V and 4 bases from J, with 8 bases in between. CDR3 sequence reads: CASSTGLYNEQFF. The CDR3, as DNA: TGTGCCAGTAGTACCGGACTGTACAATGAGCAGTTCTTC.

This clone turned up a few times. This rearrangement joins TRBV27 to TRBJ2-2; the D gene is possibly TRBD2 (6 bases). Trimming stripped 0 bases from V and 5 bases from J, with 19 bases between. The CDR3 runs 18 residues. Germline V lookup: CDR1 MNHEY, CDR2 SMNVEV (reference sequence). The DNA of the CDR3 is TGTGCCAGCAGTTTATCGTCACCATTCGGGGGAGCGACCGGGGAGCTGTTTTTT. Translating it yields CASSLSSPFGGATGELFF.

V usage is TRBV7-9 and J usage is TRBJ2-5; 11 bases agree with TRBD1. This CDR3 is built from 16 residues. The trim removed 4 bases at V and 4 bases at J, leaving 8 bases unmatched. CDR1 SEHNR and CDR2 FQNEAQ come from the germline V gene (reference sequence). For the CDR3, the DNA is TGTGCCAGCAGCTCTCGTTCCGGGACAGGGGGAGAGACCCAGTACTTC. Translating gives CASSSRSGTGGETQYF.

This rearrangement joins TRBV4-2 to TRBJ2-3; D may be TRBD2 (6 bases). Germline V lookup: CDR1 LGHNA, CDR2 YNFKEQ. V was trimmed by 1 base and J by 0 bases, leaving 11 bases between them. The CDR3 sequence is 16 residues long. The chain's CDR3 is CASSQVYRGSTDTQYF. In DNA form, the CDR3 reads TGTGCCAGCAGCCAAGTCTACCGGGGGAGCACAGATACGCAGTATTTT.

This chain uses TRBV5-1 with TRBJ2-5; possible D gene TRBD2, 6 bases. Looked up from germline, CDR1 is SGHRS and CDR2 is YFSETQ. This CDR3 has 14 amino acids. Trimming took 4 bases from V and 5 from J, leaving 15 bases between them. The CDR3 spells CASSRIGEAETQYF. CDR3 DNA sequence: TGCGCCAGCAGCAGGATCGGGGAGGCGGAGACCCAGTACTTC.

The chain combines TRBV24-1 with TRBJ2-1; 10 bases align to TRBD1. Germline CDR1 is KGHDR and CDR2 is SFDVKD. With 7 bases clipped from V and 9 bases from J, the junction kept 2 bases outside the gene matches. This CDR3 region has 12 residues. The CDR3 DNA reads as TGTGCCACCAGGACAGGGGGCAGTGAGCAGTTCTTC. This gives the protein CATRTGGSEQFF.

CDR3: CASSISGTSEFF. The CDR3 coding sequence is TGTGCCAGCAGCATTTCCGGGACTAGCGAGTTCTTC. The V gene is TRBV7-2, the J gene TRBJ2-1; 10 bases line up with TRBD2. Germline assignment: CDR1 SGHTA and CDR2 FQGNSA. V lost 5 bases and J lost 14; bases outside the gene matches: 6. The CDR3 extends over 12 amino acids.

The chain combines TRBV15 with TRBJ1-2; TRBD1 is a possible D gene (5 bases). V gave up 3 bases and J gave up 7 bases, with 18 bases separating them. The germline gives CDR1 LNHNV, CDR2 YYDKDF (reference sequence). The CDR3 contains 15 residues. The CDR3: CATSRNFGRDAGYTF. The CDR3 region has the DNA TGTGCCACCAGCAGGAACTTTGGCAGGGATGCTGGCTACACCTTC.

The chain links TRBV5-1 to TRBJ1-5, with a possible D match to TRBD1 (5 bases). This CDR3 has 14 residues. V was shortened by 4 bases and J by 0 bases, with 8 bases between the two germline ends. CDR1 is SGHRS and CDR2 is YFSETQ in the germline V gene. CDR3 protein: CASSPDSSNQPQHF. The CDR3 region has the DNA TGCGCCAGCAGCCCAGACAGTAGCAATCAGCCCCAGCATTTT.

This chain uses TRBV5-1 with TRBJ2-1; D is unclear. The CDR3 runs 15 residues. The V gene lost 0 bases and the J gene lost 0 bases, with 7 bases spanning the gap. Germline CDR1 reads SGHRS; CDR2 reads YFSETQ. For the CDR3, the DNA is TGCGCCAGCAGCTTGGCGGTTAGCTCCTACAATGAGCAGTTCTTC. Encoded protein: CASSLAVSSYNEQFF. The full variable domain, completed using reference TRBV5-1 and TRBJ2-1, is KAGVTQTPRYLIKTRGQQVTLSCSPISGHRSVSWYQQTPGQGLQFLFEYFSETQRNKGNFPGRFSGRQFSNSRSEMNVSTLELGDSALYLCASSLAVSSYNEQFFGPGTRLTVL.

This clone has a single count. This chain uses TRBV29-1 with TRBJ2-2, with TRBD1 identical over 8 bases. Germline V lookup: CDR1 SQVTM, CDR2 ANQGSEA. This CDR3 region has 15 residues. V dropped 6 bases and J dropped 4; count of bases not matched to a gene: 10. This CDR3 is CSVLPGQVTTGELFF. CDR3 nucleotides: TGCAGCGTCCTACCGGGACAGGTCACCACCGGGGAGCTGTTTTTT.

The rearrangement links TRBV2 to TRBJ1-5; 7 bases are a match to TRBD1. The germline gives CDR1 SNHLY, CDR2 FYNNEI. The CDR3 totals 15 residues. J lost 4 bases, V lost 4 bases, and 7 bases had no gene match. CDR3 sequence: CASSVTGTANQPQHF. The CDR3 nucleotides read TGTGCCAGCAGTGTTACCGGGACAGCTAATCAGCCCCAGCATTTT.

J is TRBJ1-1 and V is TRBV6-1; 9 positions agree with TRBD1. Unmatched junction bases numbered 4, after V lost 2 bases and J lost 0 bases. Germline V gene lookup returns CDR1 MNHNS and CDR2 SASEGT. There are 16 residues in the CDR3. CDR3 loop: CASSEKTGGLNTEAFF. In nucleotides, the CDR3 is TGTGCCAGCAGTGAAAAGACAGGGGGACTGAACACTGAAGCTTTCTTT.

The rearrangement links TRBV3-1 (or the pseudogene TRBV3-2) to TRBJ2-3; 10 bases fit TRBD2. CDR3 length: 18 amino acids. CDR1 and CDR2 from the germline V gene are LGHDT and YNNKEL (reference sequence). J lost 0 bases, V lost 5 bases, and 11 bases had no gene match. In DNA, the CDR3 is TGTGCCAGCAGCTCCCGTCTACTAGCGGGGCCTAGCACAGATACGCAGTATTTT. Translated, it gives CASSSRLLAGPSTDTQYF.

The J gene is TRBJ2-4, the V gene TRBV15; 9 bases are a match to TRBD1. Trimming removed 3 bases from V and 0 bases from J; junction bases left unmatched: 9. The germline V gene encodes CDR1 LNHNV and CDR2 YYDKDF (reference sequence). The CDR3 extends over 18 amino acids. CDR3 sequence reads: CATSSRDREIIAKNIQYF. The CDR3 DNA reads TGTGCCACCAGCAGCCGGGACAGGGAGATCATAGCCAAAAACATTCAGTACTTC. Full variable domain (missing parts from reference TRBV15 and TRBJ2-4): DAMVIQNPRYQVTQFGKPVTLSCSQTLNHNVMYWYQQKSSQAPKLLFHYYDKDFNNEADTPDNFQSRRPNTSFCFLDIRSPGLGDTAMYLCATSSRDREIIAKNIQYFGAGTRLSVL.

CDR3 in DNA: TGTGCCAGTAGTGCTTTTAGCGGGAGTTTGAGCACCGGGGAGCTGTTTTTT. This translates into CASSAFSGSLSTGELFF. The chain links TRBV19 to TRBJ2-2, with 9 nucleotides matching TRBD2. The CDR3 spans 17 residues. From germline, CDR1 is LNHDA and CDR2 SQIVND (reference sequence). V trimming: 5 bases; J trimming: 4 bases; junction bases outside the gene matches: 11. The entire variable domain, with the rest obtained from reference TRBV19 and TRBJ2-2, is as follows: DGGITQSPKYLFRKEGQNVTLSCEQNLNHDAMYWYRQDPGQGLRLIYYSQIVNDFQKGDIAEGYSVSREKKESFPLTVTSAQKNPTAFYLCASSAFSGSLSTGELFFGEGSRLTVL.